Shown below are 12 T cell receptor beta chains from a single sample sequenced in a study of blood T cell repertoires in COVID-19. The assay was immunoSEQ multiplex PCR, and TCRdb's table has in-frame clones only and misses some. The sample has more than 75,000 clones; approximately 82% are singletons. Sequencing was carried out using peripheral blood. The source of these receptors is a man aged 55 to 70 with acute or convalescent COVID-19.

This chain uses TRBV6-5 with TRBJ1-2; 7 bases match TRBD1. This CDR3 has 14 residues. CDR1 is MNHEY and CDR2 is SVGAGI in the germline V gene. Trimming at V came to 6 bases and at J to 1 base, leaving 5 bases not matched to a gene. The CDR3 DNA reads as TGTGCCAGCAGGACCAGGGGGTATAACTATGGCTACACCTTC. As protein: CASRTRGYNYGYTF.

The J gene is TRBJ2-3, the V gene TRBV9; D is ambiguous. The germline CDR1 and CDR2 sequences are SGDLS and YYNGEE. The CDR3 spans 15 residues. V was trimmed by 0 bases and J by 1 base, leaving 9 bases between them. CDR3 protein: CASSVDSPRTDTQYF. In DNA, the CDR3 is TGTGCCAGCAGCGTAGACAGCCCCCGCACAGATACGCAGTATTTT. The variable domain in full, with the rest retrieved from reference TRBV9 and TRBJ2-3, is DSGVTQTPKHLITATGQRVTLRCSPRSGDLSVYWYQQSLDQGLQFLIQYYNGEERAKGNILERFSAQQFPDLHSELNLSSLELGDSALYFCASSVDSPRTDTQYFGPGTRLTVL.

Written as DNA, the CDR3 is TGTGCCAGCTCACCAGGGTTCCGGGGACAGGGACGTCAGCCCCAGCATTTT. Residues: CASSPGFRGQGRQPQHF. V usage is TRBV18 and J usage is TRBJ1-5; 9 bases map to TRBD1. CDR3 length: 17 amino acids. The germline gives CDR1 KGHSH, CDR2 LQKENI. V lost 2 bases to trimming and J lost 6 bases; unmatched junction nucleotides: 11.

The J gene is TRBJ1-2, the V gene TRBV6-5, with 7 bases fitting TRBD1. The CDR3 consists of 16 residues. Germline V gene lookup returns CDR1 MNHEY and CDR2 SVGAGI. The ends lost 4 bases at V and 8 bases at J; junction bases unmatched: 16. The CDR3: CASSSKRTGKSGGYTF. The CDR3 coding sequence is TGTGCCAGCAGTTCCAAGCGGACAGGCAAGAGCGGGGGCTACACCTTC.

The V and J genes are TRBV4-3 and TRBJ2-1, with a possible D match to TRBD2 (5 bases). CDR3 length: 16 residues. V shed 0 bases and J shed 2 bases, with 11 bases lying between them. CDR1 LGHNA and CDR2 YSLEER come from the germline V gene. CDR3 bases: TGCGCCAGCAGCCAAGATTTGGGAGCAACCTACAATGAGCAGTTCTTC. The encoded protein is CASSQDLGATYNEQFF.

The chain couples TRBV7-2 to TRBJ2-3; 11 positions match TRBD2. The germline gives CDR1 SGHTA, CDR2 FQGNSA. The CDR3 covers 18 residues. After removal of 6 bases from V and 4 bases from J, the junction contained 15 bases not matched to a gene. The CDR3 DNA is TGTGCCAGCAGTTCGGGTTGGATAGCGGGGGGGCGGTCAGATACGCAGTATTTT. It yields the protein CASSSGWIAGGRSDTQYF.

The rearrangement joins TRBV5-4 to TRBJ2-7; D gene ambiguous. The germline V gene has CDR1 SGHNT and CDR2 YYREEE (reference sequence). The CDR3 has 13 residues. Trimming removed 0 bases from V and 0 bases from J, with 4 bases in between. The CDR3 loop is CASSLGSSYEQYF. The CDR3 coding sequence is TGTGCCAGCAGCTTGGGTAGCTCCTACGAGCAGTACTTC.

The CDR3 bases are TGCGCCAGCAGTGATTCCACTCCCGTGACCTACGAGCAGTACTTC. Its protein is CASSDSTPVTYEQYF. V is TRBV10-1 and J is TRBJ2-7; no clear D gene. Germline CDR1 and CDR2: WNHNN and SYGVQD (reference sequence). CDR3 length: 15 amino acids. The V and J ends lost 3 bases and 2 bases respectively, with 14 bases between them.

J is TRBJ1-5 and V is TRBV15; TRBD1 agrees at 8 bases. CDR3 length equals 15 residues. With V trimmed by 7 bases and J by 2 bases, 7 bases remained unmatched. From germline, CDR1 is LNHNV and CDR2 YYDKDF (reference sequence). The CDR3 here is CATNPRGQGNQPQHF. The CDR3 nucleotides read TGTGCCACCAACCCCAGGGGGCAAGGCAATCAGCCCCAGCATTTT.

The chain is built from TRBV5-6 and TRBJ1-6; D is undetermined. This CDR3 spans 15 amino acids. V dropped 4 bases and J dropped 2 bases, with 10 bases sitting between them. Germline V gene sequence: CDR1 SGHDT, CDR2 YYEEEE. CDR3 sequence (DNA): TGTGCCAGCAGCGGGCAGGTCCCCTATAATTCACCCCTCCACTTT. This codes for CASSGQVPYNSPLHF.

Written as DNA, the CDR3 is TGTGCCAGCAGCTTAGGAGGGGGAAAAGCTTTCTTT. Translated: CASSLGGGKAFF. This chain joins TRBV11-2 and TRBJ1-1; D may be TRBD1 (6 bases). The CDR3 sequence is 12 residues long. Germline-derived CDR1 and CDR2 are SGHAT and FQNNGV. Trimming took 1 base from V and 9 from J, leaving 9 bases between them.

The CDR3 region is CASSLGPSGGAEGTQYF. DNA of the CDR3: TGTGCCAGCAGCTTAGGCCCTAGCGGGGGAGCCGAAGGGACCCAGTACTTC. The V and J genes are TRBV9 and TRBJ2-5; TRBD2 matches 10 bases. This CDR3 is built from 17 residues. CDR1 is SGDLS and CDR2 is YYNGEE in the germline V gene. The V segment lost 4 bases and the J segment 7 bases; nucleotides outside the gene matches: 16.